This T cell receptor (beta chain) was sequenced during a study of response to subunit inactivated influenza vaccine. General observations from the study: The authors put forward the suggestion that each seasonal influenza vaccination may bring in only a limited number of new T cells.

This clonotype has ten or more counts. Its antigen is still unknown. In TCRdb, the RT-PCR reads were re-called with MiXCR into one record per CDR3 protein. The profile covers 450,000 to 600,000 distinct CDR3 sequences, with around 7.7% appearing a single time and roughly 13% taken by the ten largest. The germline V gene has CDR1 SGHRS and CDR2 YFSETQ. Trimming shortened V by 4 bases and J by 3 bases, and 10 bases separated the two germline ends. This CDR3 is 13 amino acids long. The receptor was derived from a man in his fifties or sixties who received an inactivated influenza vaccine. The specimen was PBMCs from blood, collected around 25 months after vaccination. The chain carries TRBV5-1 and TRBJ1-2; D unclear. The CDR3 nucleotides are TGCGCCAGCAGCAAACGATCGGACTATGGCTACACCTTC. Translation: CASSKRSDYGYTF. Combining the CDR3 with reference TRBV5-1 and TRBJ1-2 gives the whole variable domain KAGVTQTPRYLIKTRGQQVTLSCSPISGHRSVSWYQQTPGQGLQFLFEYFSETQRNKGNFPGRFSGRQFSNSRSEMNVSTLELGDSALYLCASSKRSDYGYTFGSGTRLTVV.